This is a list of T cell receptor beta chains from one sample in a study of Tregs in tolerant kidney transplant recipients. Sequenced by immunoSEQ multiplex PCR; TCRdb stores in-frame clones only, minus some. The sample has about 73,000 clones, less than 98% seen once; the top ten hold 0.55% to 0.6%. Material: CD4+ T cells from blood, obtained before the transplant. The receptors here all came from a human donor who received a combined kidney and bone marrow transplant. CDR3s include the opening cysteine and the closing phenylalanine or tryptophan. Each record gives: V gene, J gene, clone size, D gene, CDR3 DNA, CDR3 protein. A D gene is named only where the DNA matches it firmly. Clone size is shown for a subset of rows, as once, few, many or a class of expanded clone.

>TRBV23-1|TRBJ2-7|-|TRBD2
TGCGCCAGCAGTCAATCGTCCAGGGAGGGATTTAAATGGCAGTACTTC
CASSQSSREGFKWQYF
>TRBV7-2|TRBJ2-3|-|TRBD2
TGTGCCAGCAGCTACTCGGGAGGGCCTGGCACAGATACGCAGTATTTT
CASSYSGGPGTDTQYF
>TRBV19|TRBJ2-2|-|-
TGTGCCAGTTCGGGACACTCGAACACCGGGGAGCTGTTTTTT
CASSGHSNTGELFF
>TRBV27|TRBJ1-1|-|TRBD1
TGTGCCAGCAGTCCCCCCCCCTCAGACAGGGAGAACACTGAAGCTTTCTTT
CASSPPPSDRENTEAFF
>TRBV6-1|TRBJ2-1|-|TRBD1
TGTGCCAGCAGTGAATACGGACAGGGTATTCGGAATGAGCAGTTCTTC
CASSEYGQGIRNEQFF
>TRBV7-2|TRBJ2-3|-|TRBD2
TGTGCCAGCAGCGGACTAGCGGCTATAAGCACAGATACGCAGTATTTT
CASSGLAAISTDTQYF
>TRBV5-3|TRBJ2-1|-|TRBD2
TGTGCCAGAAGCTTGACGTTGTGGCGGGAGGGGGTGTGGGGTGAGCAGTTCTTC
CARSLTLWREGVWGEQFF
>TRBV28|TRBJ1-4|-|-
TGTGCCAGCAGGCAACCGGAGAGGGAAAAACTGTTTTTT
CASRQPEREKLFF
>TRBV5-1|TRBJ2-3|-|-
TGCGCCAGCAGCTTAGCATTTGCGACGCAGTATTTT
CASSLAFATQYF
>TRBV29-1|TRBJ2-7|-|TRBD1
TGCAGCGGCTTCGACAGGGTACCCTACGAGCAGTACTTC
CSGFDRVPYEQYF
>TRBV7-6|TRBJ2-5|-|TRBD2
TGTGCCAGCAGCTTAACCGGACTAGGACTGTCAGAGACCCAGTACTTC
CASSLTGLGLSETQYF
>TRBV4-1|TRBJ2-7|-|TRBD1
TGCGCCAGCAGCCAAGGCAGGGGGTTGGGGGTCTACGAGCAGTACTTC
CASSQGRGLGVYEQYF
>TRBV19|TRBJ1-3|-|TRBD1
TGTGCCAGTAGAGACAGGGGTGGAAACACCATATATTTT
CASRDRGGNTIYF
>TRBV10-3|TRBJ1-2|-|-
TGTGCCATCAGCCCCGGACAGCCTAACTATGGCTACACCTTC
CAISPGQPNYGYTF
>TRBV6-6|TRBJ2-7|-|-
TGTGCCAGCGGGCATCAGATCGCAGGGGAGCAGTACTTC
CASGHQIAGEQYF
>TRBV30|TRBJ2-7|-|-
TGTGCCTGGAGTGCGGGGGGACACTTCTACGAGCAGTACTTC
CAWSAGGHFYEQYF
>TRBV11-2|TRBJ2-5|-|-
TGTGCCAGCAGCTCGACTAGGTCAGAGACCCAGTACTTC
CASSSTRSETQYF
>TRBV4-3|TRBJ2-2|-|TRBD1
TGCGCCAGCAGCAATGACAGGGGTAACACCGGGGAGCTGTTTTTT
CASSNDRGNTGELFF
>TRBV12-5|TRBJ2-1|-|TRBD2
TGTGCTAGTGGAATCTATACTAGCGGGAGGAGGGATGAGCAGTTCTTC
CASGIYTSGRRDEQFF
>TRBV9|TRBJ2-1|-|-
TGTGCCAGCAGCGTAGCTTCGGCAGCAAGCGGAGATGAGCAGTTCTTC
CASSVASAASGDEQFF
>TRBV7-2|TRBJ1-6|-|-
TGTGCCAGCAGCCCCCCTGGGGGGGTGCCCCTCCACTTT
CASSPPGGVPLHF
>TRBV7-2|TRBJ1-4|-|-
TGTGCCAGCAGCTTAGGCGGGGGACGTGAAAAACTGTTTTTT
CASSLGGGREKLFF
>TRBV19|TRBJ2-3|-|TRBD2
TGTGCCAGTAGACTGTCCCAGCGGGGAACAGATACGCAGTATTTT
CASRLSQRGTDTQYF
>TRBV7-3|TRBJ1-1|-|TRBD1
TGTGCCAGCAGCTTAAGGGGTTTCGCCGGGACAGTTGGTGTCGTGACTGAAGCTTTCTTT
CASSLRGFAGTVGVVTEAFF
>TRBV25-1|TRBJ2-1|-|-
TGTGCCAGCAGGATGGGGGCTAACAGCCCCTCCTACAATGAGCAGTTCTTC
CASRMGANSPSYNEQFF
>TRBV13|TRBJ2-7|-|TRBD2
TGTGCCAGCAGCTCCGGGAGGGCCTACGAGCAGTACTTC
CASSSGRAYEQYF
>TRBV4-1|TRBJ1-1|-|-
TGCGCCAGCAGCCAAACCCGCTCTAGGAAACCCCGCGCTGAAGCTTTCTTT
CASSQTRSRKPRAEAFF
>TRBV4-1|TRBJ1-4|-|-
TGCGCCAGCAGCCAAGACAAGGGGGCAACTAATGAAAAACTGTTTTTT
CASSQDKGATNEKLFF
>TRBV15|TRBJ2-7|-|-
TGTGCCACCAGCAGAGATCGCGGGCCCTACGAGCAGTACTTC
CATSRDRGPYEQYF
>TRBV5-8|TRBJ2-6|-|-
TGTGCCAGCAGCTTGAGCCCAGGGGCTGGGGCCAACGTCCTGACTTTC
CASSLSPGAGANVLTF
>TRBV4-3|TRBJ1-2|-|-
TGCGCCAGCAGCCAAGATGTGCAGGGGTGGGATGGCTACACCTTC
CASSQDVQGWDGYTF
>TRBV4-3|TRBJ1-4|-|-
TGCGCCAGCAGCCAGGAGGGCCCGGGGTCCGGTGAAAAACTGTTTTTT
CASSQEGPGSGEKLFF
>TRBV9|TRBJ1-1|-|-
TGTGCCAGCAGCGTAGTTTCAGGGAACACTGAAGCTTTCTTT
CASSVVSGNTEAFF
>TRBV11-1|TRBJ2-2|-|TRBD1
TGTGCCAGCAGCTTAGCACAGGGGGCTAACGGGGAGCTGTTTTTT
CASSLAQGANGELFF
>TRBV7-2|TRBJ1-5|-|-
TGTGCCAGCAGCTTAATCGCGCGGCAGCCCCAGCATTTT
CASSLIARQPQHF
>TRBV7-2|TRBJ1-2|-|TRBD1
TGTGCCAGCAGCTCGACAGGGAATGGCTACACCTTC
CASSSTGNGYTF
>TRBV7-2|TRBJ1-1|-|-
TGTGCCAGCAGCTTAACAACTTACGGGATGCAGATGAACACTGAAGCTTTCTTT
CASSLTTYGMQMNTEAFF
>TRBV6-1|TRBJ2-1|few|-
TGTGCCAGCAGTGCAGGGGGGACCTACAATGAGCAGTTCTTC
CASSAGGTYNEQFF
>TRBV5-1|TRBJ2-7|-|-
TGCGCCAGCAGTCTCGGGGGAAGCTCCTACGAGCAGTACTTC
CASSLGGSSYEQYF
>TRBV12-2|TRBJ1-3|-|-
TGTGCAAGTCGCTTGGCAAACGGAAACACCATATATTTT
CASRLANGNTIYF
>TRBV4-3|TRBJ2-5|once|-
TGCGCCAGCAGCCAAGAAGCCAGAACCCCGGGGGCCCAGTACTTC
CASSQEARTPGAQYF